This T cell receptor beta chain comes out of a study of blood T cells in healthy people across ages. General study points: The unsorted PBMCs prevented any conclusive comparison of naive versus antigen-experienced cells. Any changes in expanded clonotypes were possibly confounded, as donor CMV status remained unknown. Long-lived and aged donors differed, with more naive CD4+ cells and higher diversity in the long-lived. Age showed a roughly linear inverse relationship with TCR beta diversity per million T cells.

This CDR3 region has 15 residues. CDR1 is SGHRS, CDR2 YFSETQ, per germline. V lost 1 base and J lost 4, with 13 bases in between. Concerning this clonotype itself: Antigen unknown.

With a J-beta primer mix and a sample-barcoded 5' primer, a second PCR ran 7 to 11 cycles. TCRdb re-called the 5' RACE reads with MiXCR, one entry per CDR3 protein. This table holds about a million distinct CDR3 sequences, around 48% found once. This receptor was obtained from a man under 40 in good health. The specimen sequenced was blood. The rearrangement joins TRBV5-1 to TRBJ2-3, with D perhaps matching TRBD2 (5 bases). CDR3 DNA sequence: TGCGCCAGCAGCTTGTGGGAGTCGACGGCAGATACGCAGTATTTT. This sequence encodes CASSLWESTADTQYF. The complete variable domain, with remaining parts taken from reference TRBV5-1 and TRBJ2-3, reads KAGVTQTPRYLIKTRGQQVTLSCSPISGHRSVSWYQQTPGQGLQFLFEYFSETQRNKGNFPGRFSGRQFSNSRSEMNVSTLELGDSALYLCASSLWESTADTQYFGPGTRLTVL.